These 9 T cell receptor beta chains came from one sample sequenced in a study of cytomegalovirus exposure and HLA in healthy donors. 60 Vbeta and 13 Jbeta primers were used in PCR. This table comes from immunoSEQ multiplex PCR, and its TCRdb copy is limited to in-frame clones, with some not included. The profile shows under 250,000 clones, approximately 79% of them singletons. Sequences were obtained from PBMCs. These receptors were collected from a man in his fifties or sixties in good health and CMV-seronegative.

This sequence joins TRBV19 and TRBJ2-6; D gene uncertain. The ends were cut back, 1 base at V and 0 bases at J, with 7 bases in the middle. Germline CDR1 and CDR2: LNHDA and SQIVND (reference sequence). The CDR3 has 16 residues. The DNA of the CDR3 is TGTGCCAGTAGTATAGCTAGTTCCTCTGGGGCCAACGTCCTGACTTTC. Residues: CASSIASSSGANVLTF.

With regard to this clone: Additional DNA sequences in this sample encode the identical CDR3. The genes are TRBV10-2 and TRBJ2-7; D not certain. The germline V gene encodes CDR1 WSHSY and CDR2 SAAADI. The ends were cut back, 6 bases at V and 3 bases at J, with 6 bases in the middle. This CDR3 has 11 residues. For the CDR3, the DNA is TGCGCCAGCAGCAACAGCTACGAGCAGTACTTC. This sequence encodes CASSNSYEQYF.

The J gene is TRBJ2-5, the V gene TRBV6-5; 7 bases agree with TRBD2. V shed 6 bases and J 3 bases; nucleotides not matched to a gene: 10. The CDR3 has 15 residues. Looked up from germline, CDR1 is MNHEY and CDR2 is SVGAGI. This chain's CDR3 is CASRTNGGEEETQYF. The CDR3 nucleotides are TGTGCCAGCAGAACCAATGGGGGGGAGGAAGAGACCCAGTACTTC.

This clone was counted between two and nine times. The chain couples TRBV2 to TRBJ2-2; D is ambiguous. V was clipped by 6 bases and J by 4 bases, with 9 bases between them. Germline V CDR1 and CDR2: SNHLY, FYNNEI. This CDR3 has 13 residues. CDR3 bases: TGTGCCAGCAGGGCAGGCTCCACCGGGGAGCTGTTTTTT. Translating it yields CASRAGSTGELFF. The whole variable domain, filled in from reference TRBV2 and TRBJ2-2, reads EPEVTQTPSHQVTQMGQEVILRCVPISNHLYFYWYRQILGQKVEFLVSFYNNEISEKSEIFDDQFSVERPDGSNFTLKIRSTKLEDSAMYFCASRAGSTGELFFGEGSRLTVL.

This chain uses TRBV6-6 with TRBJ2-7, with 15 nucleotides matching TRBD2. The J segment lost 11 bases and the V segment lost 11 bases, leaving 13 bases of the junction unmatched. In germline, CDR1 is MNHNY, CDR2 SVGAGI (reference sequence). The CDR3 is 14 amino acids. CDR3 sequence reads: CACRGGLAGGAKYF. CDR3 DNA: TGTGCCTGCCGGGGGGGACTAGCGGGAGGTGCGAAGTACTTC.

The genes are TRBV29-1 and TRBJ1-2; D might be TRBD1 (5 bases). CDR3 size: 15 residues. With 2 bases removed from V and 1 base from J, the gap between germline ends came to 14 bases. From germline, CDR1 is SQVTM and CDR2 ANQGSEA. The CDR3: CSVEFPDRLNYGYTF. The CDR3 coding sequence is TGCAGCGTTGAATTCCCTGACAGACTTAACTATGGCTACACCTTC.

CDR3 amino acids: CASSVSGTANTGELFF. CDR3 DNA sequence: TGTGCCAGCAGCGTTTCCGGGACAGCGAACACCGGGGAGCTGTTTTTT. The V gene is TRBV9, the J gene TRBJ2-2; TRBD1 matches 7 bases. After removal of 2 bases from V and 0 bases from J, the junction contained 4 bases not matched to a gene. CDR1 and CDR2 (germline): SGDLS, YYNGEE. The CDR3 runs to 16 residues.

The chain recombines TRBV7-2 with TRBJ2-1; D gene uncertain. Per the germline V gene, CDR1 is SGHTA and CDR2 is FQGNSA. This CDR3 is built from 14 residues. V was cut by 1 base and J by 7 bases, with 11 bases left in between. The CDR3 is CASSLEDWPNEQFF. The DNA of the CDR3 is TGTGCCAGCAGCTTAGAAGACTGGCCAAATGAGCAGTTCTTC.

V and J are TRBV28 and TRBJ2-1, with 9 bases that match TRBD2. The CDR3 extends over 14 amino acids. The junction had 4 bases not matched to a gene; V was cut back by 5 bases and J by 5 bases. CDR1 is MDHEN and CDR2 is SYDVKM in the germline V gene. Here the CDR3 DNA reads TGTGCCAGCAGTAACCTAGCGGGGAACAATGAGCAGTTCTTC. This translates into CASSNLAGNNEQFF. The variable domain in full, with the rest retrieved from reference TRBV28 and TRBJ2-1, is DVKVTQSSRYLVKRTGEKVFLECVQDMDHENMFWYRQDPGLGLRLIYFSYDVKMKEKGDIPEGYSVSREKKERFSLILESASTNQTSMYLCASSNLAGNNEQFFGPGTRLTVL.